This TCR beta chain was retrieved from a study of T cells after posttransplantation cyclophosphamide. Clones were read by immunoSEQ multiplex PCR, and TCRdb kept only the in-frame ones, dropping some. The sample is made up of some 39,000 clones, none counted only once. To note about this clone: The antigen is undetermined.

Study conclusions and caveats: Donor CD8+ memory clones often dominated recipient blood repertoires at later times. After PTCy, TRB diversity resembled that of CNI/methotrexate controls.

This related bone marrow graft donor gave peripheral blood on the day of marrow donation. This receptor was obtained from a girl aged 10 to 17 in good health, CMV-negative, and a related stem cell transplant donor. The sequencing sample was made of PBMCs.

CDR3 nucleotides: TGTGCCAGCAGTGACTGGGCTAGCGGGGACCAAGAGACCCAGTACTTC. This sequence encodes CASSDWASGDQETQYF. The chain is built from TRBV6-4 and TRBJ2-5; TRBD2 agrees at 9 bases. Germline trimming cut 1 base from V and 0 bases from J; bases unmatched to any gene: 3. The V gene's germline CDR1 is MRHNA and CDR2 SNTAGT. The CDR3 spans 16 residues.